Below are 6 T cell receptor beta chains sequenced from a single sample in a study of Ad26.COV2.S vaccination and SARS-CoV-2 variants. The sample's treatment: some 20 received Ad26.COV2.S at low or high dose, single or two shots; about 5 received placebo; per-sample allocation not given. The study sampled participants on day 63 after the first vaccine or placebo injection. Produced via immunoSEQ multiplex PCR; TCRdb's table is partial and in-frame only. The table has around 300,000 clones, 75% to 90% seen once. The sample here was peripheral blood, taken in a trial of Ad26.COV2.S vaccine versus placebo. The receptors here all came from a person between 18 and 65 years old who received the Ad26.COV2.S COVID-19 vaccine or a placebo.

The chain joins TRBV4-3 to TRBJ2-1, with 9 bases aligning to TRBD2. The CDR3 has 16 residues. Germline-derived CDR1 and CDR2 are LGHNA and YSLEER. The junction had 5 bases not matched to a gene; V was cut back by 1 base and J by 4 bases. The CDR3 nucleotides read TGCGCCAGCAGCCAAGGAGTCAGCGGGGGGTACAATGAGCAGTTCTTC. Its translation is CASSQGVSGGYNEQFF.

The chain joins TRBV15 to TRBJ2-1; D tentatively reads TRBD1 or TRBD2 (5 bases each). The CDR3 consists of 15 residues. Trimming left V 2 bases short and J 8 bases short, with 16 bases between. The germline V gene encodes CDR1 LNHNV and CDR2 YYDKDF (reference sequence). Written as DNA, the CDR3 is TGTGCCACCAGCAGACTAAGGGACGGACGGGATGAGCAGTTCTTC. It yields the protein CATSRLRDGRDEQFF. Together with reference TRBV15 and TRBJ2-1, the CDR3 gives the full variable domain: DAMVIQNPRYQVTQFGKPVTLSCSQTLNHNVMYWYQQKSSQAPKLLFHYYDKDFNNEADTPDNFQSRRPNTSFCFLDIRSPGLGDTAMYLCATSRLRDGRDEQFFGPGTRLTVL.

The chain has TRBV6-5 and TRBJ1-6; no clear D gene. Trimming left V 0 bases short and J 10 bases short, with 10 bases between. Looked up from germline, CDR1 is MNHEY and CDR2 is SVGAGI. This CDR3 is built from 14 residues. CDR3 sequence (DNA): TGTGCCAGCAGTTACTCGGACGGGCGCTCACCCCTCCACTTT. Translated, it gives CASSYSDGRSPLHF.

This clone was seen once. J is TRBJ2-6 and V is TRBV5-4; no definite D call. V lost 0 bases and J lost 3, with 7 bases in between. CDR3 size: 15 residues. Germline V gene data show CDR1 as SGHNT and CDR2 as YYREEE (reference sequence). The CDR3 coding sequence is TGTGCCAGCAGCTTGGGTGGCGGTGGGGCCAACGTCCTGACTTTC. The encoded protein is CASSLGGGGANVLTF.

The gene calls are TRBV29-1 and TRBJ1-1; TRBD1 agrees at 9 bases. Trimming took 6 bases from V and 6 from J; bases not matched to a gene: 5. This CDR3 is built from 12 residues. Germline V CDR1 and CDR2: SQVTM, ANQGSEA. The CDR3 nucleotides are TGCAGCGTGGACAGGGGTAAGGCTGAAGCTTTCTTT. This translates into CSVDRGKAEAFF.

The chain has TRBV24-1 and TRBJ2-1; the match to TRBD2 covers 12 bases. The CDR3 contains 17 residues. Trimming took 3 bases from V and 9 from J; bases not matched to a gene: 11. Per the germline V gene, CDR1 is KGHDR and CDR2 is SFDVKD. CDR3 coding DNA: TGTGCCACCAGTGATACTGGGACTAGCGGGTCGGGGGGTGAGCAGTTCTTC. It codes for CATSDTGTSGSGGEQFF.